The 19 T cell receptor beta chains listed next were all sequenced from one sample in a study of blood T cell repertoires in COVID-19 (dated by TCRdb to the early 2020s). The library came from the immunoSEQ multiplex PCR assay. In its TCRdb copy, this immuneACCESS table keeps in-frame sequences only and misses some clones. Where compared with another copy, unresolved V genes explain less than half of these, and the others have no known cause. The sample data list 300,000 or so clones, and 70% to 90% of these were observed just once. The ten largest clones capture roughly 1.3% of the sample. The sample comprised peripheral blood. Every receptor here comes from a man in his sixties or seventies with acute or convalescent COVID-19.

The chain carries TRBV6-1 and TRBJ1-1; a possible D gene is TRBD1 (5 bases). The CDR3 totals 12 residues. Germline-derived CDR1 and CDR2 are MNHNS and SASEGT. Trimming took off 1 base at V and 5 bases at J, with 5 bases between the two ends. The CDR3: CASSEGQTEAFF. In DNA form, the CDR3 reads TGTGCCAGCAGTGAAGGACAGACTGAAGCTTTCTTT.

The chain uses TRBV7-8 and TRBJ2-1, with TRBD2 matching over 8 bases. The V segment lost 3 bases and the J segment 4 bases; nucleotides outside the gene matches: 8. The CDR3 extends over 16 amino acids. Germline V gene sequence: CDR1 SGHVS, CDR2 FQNEAQ. The CDR3 bases are TGTGCCAGCAGCTTTTTTAGCGGGGTAATTTACAATGAGCAGTTCTTC. It codes for CASSFFSGVIYNEQFF. Full variable domain (missing parts from reference TRBV7-8 and TRBJ2-1): GAGVSQSPRYKVAKRGQDVALRCDPISGHVSLFWYQQALGQGPEFLTYFQNEAQLDKSGLPSDRFFAERPEGSVSTLKIQRTQQEDSAVYLCASSFFSGVIYNEQFFGPGTRLTVL.

The rearrangement links TRBV9 to TRBJ2-1, with TRBD2 identical over 10 bases. The CDR3 totals 18 residues. Trimming took 1 base from V and 2 from J; bases not matched to a gene: 9. In germline, CDR1 is SGDLS, CDR2 YYNGEE. The CDR3 spells CASSVSLAGVGTYNEQFF. The CDR3 bases are TGTGCCAGCAGCGTAAGTCTAGCGGGAGTAGGGACCTACAATGAGCAGTTCTTC.

In its sample, this clone was seen a few times. This chain joins TRBV5-5 and TRBJ2-7; 8 bases are a match to TRBD1. The CDR3 loop spans 15 amino acids. CDR1 is SGHKS, CDR2 YYEKEE, per germline (reference sequence). The ends lost 0 bases at V and 7 bases at J; junction bases unmatched: 9. The CDR3 loop reads CASSLDSRGLGEQYF. Here the CDR3 DNA reads TGTGCCAGCAGCTTGGATTCCAGGGGGCTGGGAGAGCAGTACTTC.

The gene calls are TRBV5-1 and TRBJ2-7; 9 nucleotides match TRBD1. CDR1 is SGHRS and CDR2 is YFSETQ in the germline V gene. CDR3 length: 14 residues. V lost 2 bases and J lost 5; bases outside the gene matches: 5. The CDR3 nucleotides are TGCGCCAGCAGCTTTCCGGACAGGGGCCACGAGCAGTACTTC. This sequence encodes CASSFPDRGHEQYF.

This clone was detected only once. DNA for the CDR3: TGTGCCAGCTCACCACCGGGCAGGGGGATCAACCGACAAGAGACCCAGTACTTC. Translated, it gives CASSPPGRGINRQETQYF. V gene TRBV18 combines with J gene TRBJ2-5, with 7 bases aligning to TRBD1. The length of the CDR3 is 18 residues. With V trimmed by 0 bases and J by 2 bases, 12 bases remained unmatched. Germline loops: CDR1 KGHSH, CDR2 LQKENI.

The chain couples TRBV7-8 to TRBJ1-6; the D is unclear. The V end was cut by 6 bases, the J end by 11 bases, with 14 bases between. CDR3 size: 13 residues. Germline V CDR1 and CDR2: SGHVS, FQNEAQ. The DNA of the CDR3 is TGTGCCAGCAGACTAGACACTGGCGCACCCCTCCACTTT. Amino acids: CASRLDTGAPLHF.

The rearrangement uses TRBV11-2 and TRBJ1-6; the D gene is possibly TRBD1 (5 bases). The V gene's germline CDR1 is SGHAT and CDR2 FQNNGV. Trimming stripped 3 bases from V and 6 bases from J, with 12 bases between. CDR3 length: 15 residues. CDR3 region: CASSLVGGINSPLHF. CDR3 coding DNA: TGTGCCAGCAGCTTGGTGGGGGGTATTAATTCACCCCTCCACTTT.

The J gene is TRBJ1-5, the V gene TRBV15, with D possibly TRBD1 on 6 matching bases. CDR3 length equals 18 residues. V dropped 1 base and J dropped 0 bases, with 16 bases sitting between them. Per germline, CDR1 LNHNV and CDR2 YYDKDF (reference sequence). The CDR3 nucleotides are TGTGCCACCAGCAGAGGAGGGGGACGTACCTTTAGCAATCAGCCCCAGCATTTT. Protein: CATSRGGGRTFSNQPQHF. Complete variable domain (other parts from reference TRBV15 and TRBJ1-5): DAMVIQNPRYQVTQFGKPVTLSCSQTLNHNVMYWYQQKSSQAPKLLFHYYDKDFNNEADTPDNFQSRRPNTSFCFLDIRSPGLGDTAMYLCATSRGGGRTFSNQPQHFGDGTRLSIL.

This clone was observed once. This rearrangement joins TRBV1 to TRBJ2-7; TRBD2 is the table's D call, not checked against the DNA. TRBV1 represents a pseudogene. This CDR3 has 16 residues. The CDR3 sequence: CTSSQLTSGVSYEQYF. The CDR3 DNA reads TGCACCAGCAGCCAGCTCACTAGCGGGGTATCCTACGAGCAGTACTTC.

The chain has TRBV6-2 or TRBV6-3 and TRBJ1-4, with unresolved D. The CDR3 spans 12 residues. Trimming cost V 2 bases and J 8 bases, with 6 bases left between them. CDR1 is MNHEY and CDR2 is SVGEGT in the germline V gene. The DNA of the CDR3 is TGTGCCAGCAGTTACGCTGAGGAAAAACTGTTTTTT. It codes for CASSYAEEKLFF.

J is TRBJ1-1 and V is TRBV10-1; no clear D. V lost 0 bases and J 3 bases, leaving 11 bases between the germline ends. Per the germline V gene, CDR1 is WNHNN and CDR2 is SYGVQD (reference sequence). The CDR3 totals 15 residues. The CDR3 sequence: CASSESAGSDTEAFF. DNA for the CDR3: TGCGCCAGCAGTGAGTCGGCGGGGTCGGACACTGAAGCTTTCTTT.

This chain uses TRBV6-6 with TRBJ1-1; a possible D gene is TRBD1 (5 bases). Germline loops: CDR1 MNHNY, CDR2 SVGAGI (reference sequence). The CDR3 covers 13 residues. V lost 5 bases and J lost 5, with 12 bases in between. The CDR3 DNA is TGTGCCAGCAGTCGGGACCGCGGGACTGAAGCTTTCTTT. Translating gives CASSRDRGTEAFF.

The V gene is TRBV4-3, the J gene TRBJ2-3; D is undetermined. The CDR3 contains 14 residues. V was trimmed by 0 bases and J by 8 bases, leaving 12 bases between them. Germline assignment: CDR1 LGHNA and CDR2 YSLEER. Here the CDR3 DNA reads TGCGCCAGCAGCCAAGACCAACTTAGAACTACGCAGTATTTT. This translates into CASSQDQLRTTQYF.

This clone was recorded a few times. The chain combines TRBV7-2 with TRBJ2-2; 8 bases line up with TRBD2. Germline assignment: CDR1 SGHTA and CDR2 FQGNSA. Unmatched junction bases numbered 7, after V lost 3 bases and J lost 1 base. This CDR3 is built from 17 residues. As DNA, the CDR3 is TGTGCCAGCAGCTTCCCCCCGGGACTAGAGAACACCGGGGAGCTGTTTTTT. Its translation: CASSFPPGLENTGELFF.

J is TRBJ2-1 and V is TRBV7-8, with 7 nucleotides matching TRBD1. From germline, CDR1 is SGHVS and CDR2 FQNEAQ. The CDR3 has 15 amino acids. Trimming removed 5 bases from V and 4 bases from J; junction bases left unmatched: 8. CDR3 loop: CASSTLTGKYNEQFF. The CDR3 nucleotides are TGTGCCAGCAGCACCCTGACAGGGAAATACAATGAGCAGTTCTTC.

The chain couples TRBV4-3 to TRBJ1-2, with TRBD1 as a possible D gene (5 bases). The CDR3 sequence is 17 residues long. V lost 0 bases and J 4 bases, leaving 18 bases between the germline ends. Per the germline V gene, CDR1 is LGHNA and CDR2 is YSLEER. CDR3 bases: TGCGCCAGCAGCCAAGACTTTGGTTCAGGGATTATCTATGGCTACACCTTC. Protein sequence: CASSQDFGSGIIYGYTF.

This clone has only a few counts. The rearrangement links TRBV5-1 to TRBJ2-1; D unclear. Germline CDR1 SGHRS, CDR2 YFSETQ. This CDR3 spans 17 amino acids. The ends were cut back, 4 bases at V and 0 bases at J, with 17 bases in the middle. The CDR3 spells CASSQMLVKSSYNEQFF. In DNA, the CDR3 is TGCGCCAGCAGCCAAATGCTGGTTAAGAGCTCCTACAATGAGCAGTTCTTC.

The CDR3 sequence is CAGGTVGSIYF. CDR3 DNA sequence: TGCGCCGGCGGGACCGTCGGTTCGATATATTTT. The V call is TRBV10-1, the J call TRBJ1-3; perhaps TRBD1 as D (5 bases). CDR3 length: 11 residues. The ends were cut back, 11 bases at V and 13 bases at J, with 18 bases in the middle. CDR1 is WNHNN and CDR2 is SYGVQD in the germline V gene (reference sequence).